These 7 T cell receptor beta chains originate from one sample sequenced in a study of radiation and T cells in renal cell carcinoma. Time point reported: baseline pretreatment blood. Treatment meaning: 15 Gy SBRT to primary tumor, nephrectomy 4 weeks later. Sequencing used immunoSEQ multiplex PCR; TCRdb keeps in-frame clones, though not all of them. The sample includes about 140,000 clones, less than 90% of them seen just once. The input for sequencing was blood, taken from a patient whose treatment included radiotherapy and nephrectomy. These receptor sequences come from a woman aged 45-65 years with renal cell carcinoma.

The chain joins TRBV30 to TRBJ2-2, with D possibly matching TRBD1 (5 bases). Trimming took off 1 base at V and 8 bases at J, with 8 bases between the two ends. CDR1 GTSNPN and CDR2 SVGIG come from the germline V gene (reference sequence). The CDR3 length is 12 residues. For the CDR3, the DNA is TGTGCCTGGAGTGGGGGCCGGGGGGAGCTGTTTTTT. Protein: CAWSGGRGELFF.

This sequence joins TRBV7-9 and TRBJ2-7; either TRBD1 or TRBD2 may fit D (5 bases each). V was pared by 5 bases and J by 3 bases, with 11 bases between. CDR3 length: 13 amino acids. CDR1 SEHNR and CDR2 FQNEAQ come from the germline V gene (reference sequence). The CDR3 loop reads CASSPGPRYEQYF. CDR3 DNA sequence: TGTGCCAGCAGCCCGGGACCTCGCTACGAGCAGTACTTC.

The rearrangement uses TRBV18 and TRBJ1-4, with no clear D. Trimming removed 3 bases from V and 8 bases from J, with 19 bases in between. Germline V gives CDR1 KGHSH, CDR2 LQKENI. This CDR3 comprises 16 residues. CDR3 in amino acids: CASSPSGGSMREKLFF. CDR3 DNA sequence: TGTGCCAGCTCACCGTCCGGCGGCTCGATGAGGGAAAAACTGTTTTTT.

The chain is built from TRBV10-1 and TRBJ2-1; D gene ambiguous. CDR3 size: 12 residues. Germline CDR1 WNHNN, CDR2 SYGVQD (reference sequence). With 3 bases removed from V and 12 bases from J, the gap between germline ends came to 12 bases. The CDR3 DNA reads as TGCGCCAGCAGTGACCGTAAAGTGGCGCAGTTCTTC. Translated: CASSDRKVAQFF.

The rearrangement uses TRBV15 and TRBJ2-2, with unresolved D. CDR1 and CDR2 (germline): LNHNV, YYDKDF (reference sequence). Trimming took 0 bases from V and 6 from J, leaving 8 bases between them. The CDR3 is made up of 14 amino acids. The CDR3 region has the DNA TGTGCCACCAGCAGAGATCGCCAAGCCGGGGAGCTGTTTTTT. Its protein product is CATSRDRQAGELFF. Drawing the rest from reference TRBV15 and TRBJ2-2, the complete variable domain is DAMVIQNPRYQVTQFGKPVTLSCSQTLNHNVMYWYQQKSSQAPKLLFHYYDKDFNNEADTPDNFQSRRPNTSFCFLDIRSPGLGDTAMYLCATSRDRQAGELFFGEGSRLTVL.

The rearrangement links TRBV5-1 to TRBJ1-6; 11 bases agree with TRBD1. V gave up 4 bases and J gave up 8 bases; unmatched junction bases: 2. Germline CDR1 is SGHRS and CDR2 is YFSETQ. The CDR3 contains 14 residues. CDR3 sequence reads: CASSRGQGDSPLHF. The CDR3 nucleotides read TGCGCCAGCAGCCGGGGACAGGGGGATTCACCCCTCCACTTT. The full variable domain, with the rest looked up from reference TRBV5-1 and TRBJ1-6, is KAGVTQTPRYLIKTRGQQVTLSCSPISGHRSVSWYQQTPGQGLQFLFEYFSETQRNKGNFPGRFSGRQFSNSRSEMNVSTLELGDSALYLCASSRGQGDSPLHFGNGTRLTVT.

This sequence joins TRBV7-9 and TRBJ1-6; 7 bases are shared with TRBD1. Trimming at V came to 4 bases and at J to 9 bases, leaving 6 bases not matched to a gene. Germline assignment: CDR1 SEHNR and CDR2 FQNEAQ (reference sequence). This CDR3 is built from 14 residues. In DNA form, the CDR3 reads TGTGCCAGCAGCTACGGACAGGCGGGTTCACCCCTCCACTTT. It is translated as CASSYGQAGSPLHF.